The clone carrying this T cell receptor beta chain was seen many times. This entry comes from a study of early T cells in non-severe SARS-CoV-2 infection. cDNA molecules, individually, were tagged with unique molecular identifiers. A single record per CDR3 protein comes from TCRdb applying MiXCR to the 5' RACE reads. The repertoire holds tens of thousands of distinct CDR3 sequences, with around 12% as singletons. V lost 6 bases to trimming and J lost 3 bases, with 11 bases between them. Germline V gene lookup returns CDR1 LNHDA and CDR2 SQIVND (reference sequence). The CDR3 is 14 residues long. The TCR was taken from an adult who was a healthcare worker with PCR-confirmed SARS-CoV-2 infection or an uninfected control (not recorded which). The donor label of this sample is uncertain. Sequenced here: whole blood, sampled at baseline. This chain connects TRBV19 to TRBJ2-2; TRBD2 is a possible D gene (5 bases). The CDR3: CASSPTIDTGELFF. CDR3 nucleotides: TGTGCCAGTAGCCCGACTATTGACACCGGGGAGCTGTTTTTT.